This is a list of T cell receptor beta chains from one sample in a study of human T cells and chemical hapten exposure. Each CDR3 protein is one row after TCRdb ran MiXCR on the RACE reads. The sample contains around 360,000 distinct CDR3 sequences, 6% to 7% of which appear only once. The sequencing here drew on whole blood, taken in connection with sensitization to the hapten diphenylcyclopropenone (DPC). All receptors come from a woman in her late teens or twenties with alopecia areata. Some clones in this sample may be carry-over from other donors' samples. Both conserved end residues are part of each CDR3. A D gene is named only where the DNA matches it firmly. Rows give clone size only sometimes, using once, few, many, or a class for an expanded clone.

J gene: TRBJ1-1; clone size: .; D gene: TRBD1; V gene: TRBV5-1; CDR3 DNA: TGCGCCAGCAGCCCACCACAGGGGATCTCTGGGACTGAAGCTTTCTTT; CDR3 protein: CASSPPQGISGTEAFF
J gene: TRBJ2-3; clone size: .; D gene: .; V gene: TRBV7-6; CDR3 DNA: TGTGCCAGCAGCTTGTACGCTAGCACAGATACGCAGTATTTT; CDR3 protein: CASSLYASTDTQYF
J gene: TRBJ2-7; clone size: .; D gene: .; V gene: TRBV4-2; CDR3 DNA: TGTGCCAGCAGCCAAGCGGACGGTTACGAGCAGTACTTC; CDR3 protein: CASSQADGYEQYF
J gene: TRBJ1-1; clone size: many; D gene: TRBD1; V gene: TRBV5-1; CDR3 DNA: TGCGCCAGCAGCTTGACAGGGGAGCACACTGAAGCTTTCTTT; CDR3 protein: CASSLTGEHTEAFF
J gene: TRBJ2-3; clone size: .; D gene: .; V gene: TRBV7-9; CDR3 DNA: TGTGCCAGCAGCCGGGATGGAGAAGATACGCAGTATTTT; CDR3 protein: CASSRDGEDTQYF
J gene: TRBJ1-2; clone size: many; D gene: .; V gene: TRBV29-1; CDR3 DNA: TGCAGCGTTGTCCCCCCCGATGGCTACACCTTC; CDR3 protein: CSVVPPDGYTF
J gene: TRBJ2-1; clone size: many; D gene: .; V gene: TRBV20-1; CDR3 DNA: TGCAGTGCTAGAGATCCGGGTGCTAGCTCCTACAATGAGCAGTTCTTC; CDR3 protein: CSARDPGASSYNEQFF
J gene: TRBJ1-2; clone size: many; D gene: TRBD1; V gene: TRBV29-1; CDR3 DNA: TGCAGCGGGGCCCAGGGGGATGGCTACACCTTC; CDR3 protein: CSGAQGDGYTF
J gene: TRBJ2-7; clone size: .; D gene: TRBD1; V gene: TRBV5-1; CDR3 DNA: TGCGCCAGCAGCTCCGGGACAGGACCGGCCTACGAGCAGTACTTC; CDR3 protein: CASSSGTGPAYEQYF
J gene: TRBJ1-1; clone size: many; D gene: .; V gene: TRBV6-5; CDR3 DNA: TGTGCCAGCAGTTACTCGAATGGCGGAGGGACTGAAGCTTTCTTT; CDR3 protein: CASSYSNGGGTEAFF
J gene: TRBJ1-2; clone size: many; D gene: .; V gene: TRBV6-2/TRBV6-3; CDR3 DNA: TGTGCCAGCAGTTGGACGGTGTATGGCTACACCTTC; CDR3 protein: CASSWTVYGYTF
J gene: TRBJ2-7; clone size: many; D gene: .; V gene: TRBV16; CDR3 DNA: TGTGCCAGCAGCCACTTTGTGTCAGGGGTAATCTACGAGCAGTACTTC; CDR3 protein: CASSHFVSGVIYEQYF
J gene: TRBJ1-5; clone size: many; D gene: .; V gene: TRBV6-2/TRBV6-3; CDR3 DNA: TGTGCCAGCAGGAAAAGTACTTGGGACGCGAGCAATCAGCCCCAGCATTTT; CDR3 protein: CASRKSTWDASNQPQHF
J gene: TRBJ1-1; clone size: many; D gene: .; V gene: TRBV20-1; CDR3 DNA: TGCCATAGGCTTTCGAACACTGAAGCTTTCTTT; CDR3 protein: CHRLSNTEAFF
J gene: TRBJ2-5; clone size: few; D gene: .; V gene: TRBV6-1; CDR3 DNA: TGTGCCAGCAATCTGGTCCAGCGGGAGACCCAGTACTTC; CDR3 protein: CASNLVQRETQYF
J gene: TRBJ2-3; clone size: .; D gene: TRBD2; V gene: TRBV4-2; CDR3 DNA: TGTGCCAGCAGCCAAGATATAGCGGGTGGAGGCACAGATACGCAGTATTTT; CDR3 protein: CASSQDIAGGGTDTQYF
J gene: TRBJ1-5; clone size: many; D gene: .; V gene: TRBV20-1; CDR3 DNA: TGCAGTGCTCTTCAGGGAATGGAAGGACAGCCCCAGCATTTT; CDR3 protein: CSALQGMEGQPQHF
J gene: TRBJ2-5; clone size: many; D gene: TRBD1; V gene: TRBV6-6; CDR3 DNA: TGTGCCACCACGGGGACAGGGGGGCAAGAGACCCAGTACTTC; CDR3 protein: CATTGTGGQETQYF
J gene: TRBJ2-7; clone size: few; D gene: .; V gene: TRBV28; CDR3 DNA: TGTGCCAGCACCACCACGGAGGCCTACGAGCAGTACTTC; CDR3 protein: CASTTTEAYEQYF
J gene: TRBJ1-1; clone size: many; D gene: TRBD1; V gene: TRBV18; CDR3 DNA: TGTGCCAGCTCAGAGGGACAGGGAGGCACTGAAGCTTTCTTT; CDR3 protein: CASSEGQGGTEAFF
J gene: TRBJ2-5; clone size: few; D gene: .; V gene: TRBV7-9; CDR3 DNA: TGTGCCAGCAGCGGACTGGCCTTGGAGACCCAGTACTTC; CDR3 protein: CASSGLALETQYF
J gene: TRBJ1-1; clone size: .; D gene: TRBD1; V gene: TRBV5-1; CDR3 DNA: TGCGCCAGCAGCTTGGGACAGGGGTGGAGAGACACTGAAGCTTTCTTT; CDR3 protein: CASSLGQGWRDTEAFF
J gene: TRBJ1-6; clone size: many; D gene: TRBD1; V gene: TRBV20-1; CDR3 DNA: TGCAGTCCTGAATCCGGGACAGGACATTCACCCCTCCACTTT; CDR3 protein: CSPESGTGHSPLHF
J gene: TRBJ2-5; clone size: few; D gene: TRBD2; V gene: TRBV15; CDR3 DNA: TGTGCCACCAGCAGAGGTAGCGGGCAAGAGACCCAGTACTTC; CDR3 protein: CATSRGSGQETQYF
J gene: TRBJ2-6; clone size: few; D gene: .; V gene: TRBV6-5; CDR3 DNA: TGTGCCAGCAGTTACTCGAAGCCCCCGGACGGCTGGGGGGCCAACGTCCTGACTTTC; CDR3 protein: CASSYSKPPDGWGANVLTF
J gene: TRBJ1-3; clone size: few; D gene: .; V gene: TRBV7-6; CDR3 DNA: TGTGCCAGCAGCTTAGCGCGGACAGTGATGGACACCATATATTTT; CDR3 protein: CASSLARTVMDTIYF
J gene: TRBJ2-3; clone size: .; D gene: .; V gene: TRBV5-6; CDR3 DNA: TGTGCCAGCAGCTTGCCGGATAGCACAGATACGCAGTATTTT; CDR3 protein: CASSLPDSTDTQYF
J gene: TRBJ2-7; clone size: few; D gene: .; V gene: TRBV2; CDR3 DNA: TGTGCCAGCACTACAACTGGGTCGAACGAGCAGTACTTC; CDR3 protein: CASTTTGSNEQYF
J gene: TRBJ1-1; clone size: many; D gene: TRBD1; V gene: TRBV5-4; CDR3 DNA: TGTGCCAGCAGCTTGTGGACAGGGGCGGCTGAAGCTTTCTTT; CDR3 protein: CASSLWTGAAEAFF
J gene: TRBJ2-1; clone size: .; D gene: TRBD2; V gene: TRBV3-1; CDR3 DNA: TGTGCCAGCAGCCGTAGCGGGGGGGCGGCCTACAATGAGCAGTTCTTC; CDR3 protein: CASSRSGGAAYNEQFF
J gene: TRBJ1-1; clone size: .; D gene: .; V gene: TRBV6-5; CDR3 DNA: TGTGCCAGCAGTTACTGGACACATAACACTGAAGCTTTCTTT; CDR3 protein: CASSYWTHNTEAFF
J gene: TRBJ2-2; clone size: .; D gene: .; V gene: TRBV6-5; CDR3 DNA: TGTGCCAGCAGTTACTCTGCCGGGGAGCTGTTTTTT; CDR3 protein: CASSYSAGELFF
J gene: TRBJ1-5; clone size: many; D gene: .; V gene: TRBV12-3/TRBV12-4; CDR3 DNA: TGTGCCAGCCAGGGTTCCAGCAATCAGCCCCAGCATTTT; CDR3 protein: CASQGSSNQPQHF
J gene: TRBJ2-3; clone size: .; D gene: TRBD1; V gene: TRBV10-3; CDR3 DNA: TGTGCCACCCGCGCGGGGACAGGGAGGACAGATACGCAGTATTTT; CDR3 protein: CATRAGTGRTDTQYF
J gene: TRBJ2-7; clone size: .; D gene: TRBD1; V gene: TRBV5-1; CDR3 DNA: TGCGCCAGCAGCTCATTAGGACAGGGAAGATACGAGCAGTACTTC; CDR3 protein: CASSSLGQGRYEQYF
J gene: TRBJ1-6; clone size: many; D gene: .; V gene: TRBV6-5; CDR3 DNA: TGTGCCACCCGACCGATGACAGGCATCTATAATTCACCCCTCCACTTT; CDR3 protein: CATRPMTGIYNSPLHF
J gene: TRBJ1-5; clone size: few; D gene: TRBD1; V gene: TRBV2; CDR3 DNA: TGTGCCAGCAGCGGGACAGATCAGCCCCAGCATTTT; CDR3 protein: CASSGTDQPQHF
J gene: TRBJ1-5; clone size: many; D gene: .; V gene: TRBV12-3/TRBV12-4; CDR3 DNA: TGTGCCAGCAGTGCCCACAATCAGCCCCAGCATTTT; CDR3 protein: CASSAHNQPQHF
J gene: TRBJ2-4; clone size: few; D gene: .; V gene: TRBV7-2; CDR3 DNA: TGTGCCAGCAGCCCGGGAGCCAAAAACATTCAGTACTTC; CDR3 protein: CASSPGAKNIQYF
J gene: TRBJ2-5; clone size: .; D gene: TRBD2; V gene: TRBV11-2; CDR3 DNA: TGTGCCAGCAGCTCGCCACTAGCGGAACAAGAGACCCAGTACTTC; CDR3 protein: CASSSPLAEQETQYF
J gene: TRBJ1-4; clone size: many; D gene: .; V gene: TRBV21-1; CDR3 DNA: TGTGCCACCGGAGGGAGAGAACTGTTTTTT; CDR3 protein: CATGGRELFF
J gene: TRBJ2-7; clone size: many; D gene: .; V gene: TRBV6-5; CDR3 DNA: TGTGCCAGCAGTTACTCCCGCAGGGGATATTCGTCCTCCTACGAGCAGTACTTC; CDR3 protein: CASSYSRRGYSSSYEQYF
J gene: TRBJ2-5; clone size: .; D gene: TRBD1; V gene: TRBV29-1; CDR3 DNA: TGCAGCGCCACCGGTGGTCCGGACAGGGGGCTGGAGACCCAGTACTTC; CDR3 protein: CSATGGPDRGLETQYF
J gene: TRBJ1-4; clone size: many; D gene: .; V gene: TRBV20-1; CDR3 DNA: TGCAGTGCTAGACAGGGTTTAGAGGAAAAACTGTTTTTT; CDR3 protein: CSARQGLEEKLFF
J gene: TRBJ2-2; clone size: few; D gene: TRBD2; V gene: TRBV6-1; CDR3 DNA: TGTGCCAGCAGAGCGGGACTAGCGGGGGGGCGCTGGACCGGGGAGCTGTTTTTT; CDR3 protein: CASRAGLAGGRWTGELFF
J gene: TRBJ2-2; clone size: .; D gene: .; V gene: TRBV7-8; CDR3 DNA: TGTGCCAGCAGCTTAGTGAGCCCCGGGGAGCTGTTTTTT; CDR3 protein: CASSLVSPGELFF
J gene: TRBJ2-1; clone size: .; D gene: TRBD2; V gene: TRBV18; CDR3 DNA: TGTGCCAGCTCACCGGGACTAGAAAACAATGAGCAGTTCTTC; CDR3 protein: CASSPGLENNEQFF